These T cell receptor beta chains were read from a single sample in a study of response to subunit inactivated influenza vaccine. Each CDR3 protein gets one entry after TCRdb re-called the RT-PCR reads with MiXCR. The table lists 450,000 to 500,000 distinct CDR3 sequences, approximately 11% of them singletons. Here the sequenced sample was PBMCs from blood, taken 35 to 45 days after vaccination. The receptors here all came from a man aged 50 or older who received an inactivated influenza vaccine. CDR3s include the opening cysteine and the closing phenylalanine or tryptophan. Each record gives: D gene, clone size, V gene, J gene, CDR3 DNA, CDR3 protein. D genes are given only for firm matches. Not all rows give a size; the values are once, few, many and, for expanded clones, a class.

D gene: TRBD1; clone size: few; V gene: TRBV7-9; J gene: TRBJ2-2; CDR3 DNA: TGTGCCAGCGGTACCGTACCGGGACAGGGTGCTTACGGGGAGCTGTTTTTT; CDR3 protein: CASGTVPGQGAYGELFF
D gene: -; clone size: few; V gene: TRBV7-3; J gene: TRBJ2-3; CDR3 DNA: TGTGCCAGCAGCCCCCACCACAGCACAGATACGCAGTATTTT; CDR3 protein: CASSPHHSTDTQYF
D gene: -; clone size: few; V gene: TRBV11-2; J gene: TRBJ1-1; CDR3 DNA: TGTGCCAGCAGATCTATCAGGGTAGGCACTGAAGCTTTCTTT; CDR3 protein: CASRSIRVGTEAFF
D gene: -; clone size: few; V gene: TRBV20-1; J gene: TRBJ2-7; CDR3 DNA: TGCAGTGCTACTTGGGACAACTCCTACGAGCAGTACTTC; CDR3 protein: CSATWDNSYEQYF
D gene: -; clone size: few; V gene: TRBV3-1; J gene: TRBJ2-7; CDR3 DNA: TGTGCCAGCAGCCAAGATGGGAGGAGGAGGGAGCAGTACTTC; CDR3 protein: CASSQDGRRREQYF
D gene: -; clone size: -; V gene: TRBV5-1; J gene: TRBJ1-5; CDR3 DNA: TGCGCCAGCAGCATGGACGGCCGGGGGGATCCCCAGCATTTT; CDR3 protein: CASSMDGRGDPQHF
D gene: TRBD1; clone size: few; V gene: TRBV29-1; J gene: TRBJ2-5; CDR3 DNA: TGCAGCGTTGAACGGATGACAGGGCTTTTGGAGACCCAGTACTTC; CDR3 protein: CSVERMTGLLETQYF
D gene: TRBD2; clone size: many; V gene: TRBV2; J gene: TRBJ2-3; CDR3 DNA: TGTGCCAGCAGTGGTTGGGTAGCGGGGCCCAGCACAGATACGCAGTATTTT; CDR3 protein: CASSGWVAGPSTDTQYF
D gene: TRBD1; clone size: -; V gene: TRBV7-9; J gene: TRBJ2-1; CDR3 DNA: TGTGCCAGCAGCTTGACCCGACAGGGGTATTTGGGGCAGTTCTTC; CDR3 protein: CASSLTRQGYLGQFF
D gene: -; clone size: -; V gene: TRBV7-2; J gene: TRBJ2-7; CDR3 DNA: TGTGCCAGCAGCCCGACCCGGGAAGTTATGGAGCAGTACTTC; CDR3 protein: CASSPTREVMEQYF
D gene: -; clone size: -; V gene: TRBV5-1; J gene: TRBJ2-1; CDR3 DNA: TGCGCCAGCGCCCAGTTGAGCTCCTACAATGAGCAGTTCTTC; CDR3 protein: CASAQLSSYNEQFF
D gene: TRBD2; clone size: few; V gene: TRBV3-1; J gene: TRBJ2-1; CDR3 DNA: TGTGCCAGCAGCCCAGCACTAGCGGGGAACTCCTACAATGAGCAGTTCTTC; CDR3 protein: CASSPALAGNSYNEQFF
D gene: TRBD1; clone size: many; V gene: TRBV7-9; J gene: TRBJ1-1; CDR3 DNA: TGTGCCAGCAGCCGGACAGGTTCCACTGAAGCTTTCTTT; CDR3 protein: CASSRTGSTEAFF
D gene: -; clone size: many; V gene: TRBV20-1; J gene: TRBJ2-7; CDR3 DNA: TGCAGTGCAAGGCCGATACAAGAATCCTACGAGCAGTACTTC; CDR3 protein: CSARPIQESYEQYF
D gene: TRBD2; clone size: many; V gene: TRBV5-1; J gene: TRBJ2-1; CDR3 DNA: TGCGCCAGCAGCTTGATTCTCCTAGCGGGAGACCAATCTCCCGTCTTC; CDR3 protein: CASSLILLAGDQSPVF
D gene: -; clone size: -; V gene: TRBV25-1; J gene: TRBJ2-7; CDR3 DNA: TGTGCCAGCAGTGAAGGGACACTGCGCGAGCAGTACTTC; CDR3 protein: CASSEGTLREQYF
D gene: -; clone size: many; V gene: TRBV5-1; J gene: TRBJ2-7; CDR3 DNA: TGCGCCAGCAGCTTACTAGCCAACTACGAGCAGTACTTC; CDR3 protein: CASSLLANYEQYF
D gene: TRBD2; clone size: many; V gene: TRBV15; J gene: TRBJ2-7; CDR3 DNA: TGTGCCACCAGCAGAGCGTCCCAGCGGGAGGCCCATCCCTATGGGAACGAGCAGTACTTC; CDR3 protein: CATSRASQREAHPYGNEQYF
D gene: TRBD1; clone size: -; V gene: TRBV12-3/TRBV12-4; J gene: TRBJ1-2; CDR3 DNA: TGTGCCAGCAGTTTATTGGCAGGGGGGAACTATGGCTACACCTTC; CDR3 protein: CASSLLAGGNYGYTF
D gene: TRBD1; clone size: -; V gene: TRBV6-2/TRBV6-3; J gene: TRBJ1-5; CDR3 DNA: TGTGCCAGCAGTTTTGGAGGAGGGGGCACCTCCCAGCATTTT; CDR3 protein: CASSFGGGGTSQHF
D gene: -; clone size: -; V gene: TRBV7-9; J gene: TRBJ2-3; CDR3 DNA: TGTGCCAGCAGCCGAATCGTCGGCACAGATACGCAGTATTTT; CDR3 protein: CASSRIVGTDTQYF
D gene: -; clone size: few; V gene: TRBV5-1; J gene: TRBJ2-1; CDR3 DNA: TGCGCCAGCAGCTTGGTAGCGGATTACTCCTACAATGAGCAGTTCTTC; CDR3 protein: CASSLVADYSYNEQFF
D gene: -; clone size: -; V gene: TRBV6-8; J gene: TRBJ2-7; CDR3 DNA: TGTGCCAGCAGAAACTACTACCCAGCCTCCTACGAGCAGTACTTC; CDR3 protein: CASRNYYPASYEQYF
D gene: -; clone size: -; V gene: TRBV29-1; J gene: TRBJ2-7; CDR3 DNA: TGCAGCGTTGAAGAGGCGGGTTCTCATTCCTACGAGCAGTACTTC; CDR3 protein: CSVEEAGSHSYEQYF
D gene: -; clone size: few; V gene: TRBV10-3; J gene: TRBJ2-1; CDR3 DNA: TGTGCCATCAGTGAGTCGACGGGCAATGAGCAGTTCTTC; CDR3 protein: CAISESTGNEQFF
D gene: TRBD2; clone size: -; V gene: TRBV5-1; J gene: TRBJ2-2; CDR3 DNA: TGCGCCAGCAGCGCAACTAGCGGGAGGGCCAACGGGGAGCTGTTTTTT; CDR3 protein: CASSATSGRANGELFF
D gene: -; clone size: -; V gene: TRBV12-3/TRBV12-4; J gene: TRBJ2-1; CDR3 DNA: TGTGCCAGCAGTCAAAATCCCGGGGCCACCGCTAATGAGCAGTTCTTC; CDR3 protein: CASSQNPGATANEQFF
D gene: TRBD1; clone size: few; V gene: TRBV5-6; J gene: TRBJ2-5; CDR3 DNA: TGTGCCAGCAGCCGGGACAGAGAGACCCAGTACTTC; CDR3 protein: CASSRDRETQYF
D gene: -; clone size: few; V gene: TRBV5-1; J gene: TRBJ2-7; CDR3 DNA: TGCGCCAGCAGCTGGGGGACCTCCTACGAGCAGTACTTC; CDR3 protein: CASSWGTSYEQYF
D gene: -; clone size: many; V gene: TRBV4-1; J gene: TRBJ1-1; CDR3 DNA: TGCGCCAGCAGCCAAGACTTGGCGTACAGCTCCAACACTGAAGCTTTCTTT; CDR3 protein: CASSQDLAYSSNTEAFF
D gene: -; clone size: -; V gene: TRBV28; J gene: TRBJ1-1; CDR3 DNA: TGTGCCAGCAGTGGGCCGGCTGAAGCTTTCTTT; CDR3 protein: CASSGPAEAFF
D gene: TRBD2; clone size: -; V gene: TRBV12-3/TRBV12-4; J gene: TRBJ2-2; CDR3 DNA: TGTGCCAGCAGTACTAGCGGGAGCGTCGGGGAGCTGTTTTTT; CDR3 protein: CASSTSGSVGELFF
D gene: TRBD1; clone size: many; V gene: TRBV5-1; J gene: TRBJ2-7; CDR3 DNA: TGCGCCAGCAGCTTGGACGGGACAGCGAACTACGAGCAGTACTTC; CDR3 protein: CASSLDGTANYEQYF
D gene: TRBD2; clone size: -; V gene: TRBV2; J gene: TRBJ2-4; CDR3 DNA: TGTGCCAGCAGTTTCCGTGGACCTAGCGGGATAGCCAAAAACATTCAGTACTTC; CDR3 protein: CASSFRGPSGIAKNIQYF
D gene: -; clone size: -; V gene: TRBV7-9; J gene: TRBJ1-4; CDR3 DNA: TGTGCCAGCAGCTTAGATCCCAGGGATGGGGAAAAACTGTTTTTT; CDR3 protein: CASSLDPRDGEKLFF
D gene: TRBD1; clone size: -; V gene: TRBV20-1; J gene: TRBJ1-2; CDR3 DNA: TGCAGTGCTAGAGATTGGACAGGGGGTAGAAGTGGCTACACCTTC; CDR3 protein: CSARDWTGGRSGYTF
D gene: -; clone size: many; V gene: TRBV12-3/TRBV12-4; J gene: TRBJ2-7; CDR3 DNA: TGTGCCAGTGGGACTTCTCTCTACGAGCAGTACTTC; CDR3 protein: CASGTSLYEQYF
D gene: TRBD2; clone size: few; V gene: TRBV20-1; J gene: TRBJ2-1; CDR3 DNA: TGCAGTGCTAGGGGACTAGCGGCAGGCAATGAGCAGTTCTTC; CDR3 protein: CSARGLAAGNEQFF
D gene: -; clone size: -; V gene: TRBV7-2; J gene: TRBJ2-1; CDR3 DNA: TGTGCCAGCAGCCTGACCGGGGGCAATGAGCAGTTCTTC; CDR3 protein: CASSLTGGNEQFF
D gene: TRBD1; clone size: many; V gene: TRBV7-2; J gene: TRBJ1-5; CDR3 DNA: TGTGCCAGCAGCTTAGCGGGCAGGGGGTATCAGCCCCAGCATTTT; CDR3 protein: CASSLAGRGYQPQHF
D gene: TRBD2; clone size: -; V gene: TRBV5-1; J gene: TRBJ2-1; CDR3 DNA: TGCGCCAGCAGCTCGGGACTAAGACGGTACAATGAGCAGTTCTTC; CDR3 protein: CASSSGLRRYNEQFF
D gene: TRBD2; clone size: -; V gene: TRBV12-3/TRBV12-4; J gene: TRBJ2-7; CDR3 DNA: TGTGCCAGCAGTTTTGGCGGACGACTAGCGCTCTTCTACGAGCAGTACTTC; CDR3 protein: CASSFGGRLALFYEQYF